Following are 16 T cell receptor beta chains from one sample sequenced in a study of breast tumors, draining lymph nodes, adjacent tissues. MiXCR, run by TCRdb on the multiplex PCR reads, gives a single entry per CDR3 protein. The data hold 33,000 or so distinct CDR3 sequences, with approximately 63% observed a single time. The sequenced sample was breast tumor tissue. The receptors here all came from a female donor with breast cancer. Some clones in this sample may be carry-over from other donors' samples.

The chain employs TRBV2 and TRBJ2-2; 7 nucleotides agree with TRBD2. The CDR3 length is 13 residues. Germline values: CDR1 SNHLY, CDR2 FYNNEI. The V segment lost 8 bases and the J segment 2 bases; nucleotides outside the gene matches: 2. The CDR3 region has the DNA TGTGCCAGCTGGGAGGGTAACACCGGGGAGCTGTTTTTT. It translates to CASWEGNTGELFF.

The chain uses TRBV9 and TRBJ1-2, with D unresolved. Germline CDR1 and CDR2: SGDLS and YYNGEE. The CDR3 is 13 residues long. V was clipped by 0 bases and J by 5 bases, with 8 bases between them. CDR3 in amino acids: CASSVDGDYGYTF. DNA for the CDR3: TGTGCCAGCAGCGTAGACGGGGATTATGGCTACACCTTC.

This chain links TRBV5-5 with TRBJ1-1; D gene unclear. This CDR3 has 16 amino acids. Germline lookup yields CDR1 SGHKS and CDR2 YYEKEE (reference sequence). Trimming left V 4 bases short and J 5 bases short, with 21 bases between. CDR3 amino acids: CASSHFPRREETEAFF. DNA for the CDR3: TGTGCCAGCAGCCACTTCCCCCGCAGAGAAGAGACTGAAGCTTTCTTT. Looking up the rest from reference TRBV5-5 and TRBJ1-1 gives the full variable domain: DAGVTQSPTHLIKTRGQQVTLRCSPISGHKSVSWYQQVLGQGPQFIFQYYEKEERGRGNFPDRFSARQFPNYSSELNVNALLLGDSALYLCASSHFPRREETEAFFGQGTRLTVV.

This clonotype turned up a few times. The V gene is TRBV5-5, the J gene TRBJ1-2; no firm D call. There are 13 residues in the CDR3. From germline, CDR1 is SGHKS and CDR2 YYEKEE (reference sequence). Trimming cost V 2 bases and J 3 bases, with 8 bases left between them. In nucleotides, the CDR3 is TGTGCCAGCAGCTTAAGGGAGGACTATGGCTACACCTTC. It codes for CASSLREDYGYTF.

In its sample, this clonotype ranks as medium-sized. The V call is TRBV5-1, the J call TRBJ2-3; D gene uncertain. The germline CDR1 and CDR2 sequences are SGHRS and YFSETQ. CDR3 length equals 12 residues. Trimming cost V 1 base and J 5 bases, with 5 bases left between them. This CDR3 reads CASSLNEDTQYF. DNA for the CDR3: TGCGCCAGCAGCTTGAATGAAGATACGCAGTATTTT.

This clonotype was found a few times. The CDR3 DNA is TGTGCCACCAGCAGAGAGGGGCGGGAGACCCAGTACTTC. Protein sequence: CATSREGRETQYF. V is TRBV15 and J is TRBJ2-5, with D tentatively TRBD1 (5 bases). The CDR3 has 13 amino acids. Germline CDR1 is LNHNV and CDR2 is YYDKDF (reference sequence). The germline V and J ends were trimmed by 0 bases and 5 bases, with 7 bases remaining between them.

The table lists this clonotype with many counts. Being one base from a much bigger clone, this may be a read error. This sequence joins TRBV12-3 or TRBV12-4 and TRBJ1-2; D is unresolved. The CDR3 is made up of 14 amino acids. V lost 3 bases and J lost 8, with 16 bases in between. This CDR3 reads CASSFALGSKGYTF. DNA of the CDR3: TGTGCCAGCAGTTTCGCGCTAGGTAGTAAAGGCTACACCTTC.

The table lists this clonotype with many counts. J is TRBJ1-2 and V is TRBV9; 9 bases align to TRBD1. This CDR3 region has 14 residues. Germline V gene data show CDR1 as SGDLS and CDR2 as YYNGEE. V was pared by 5 bases and J by 8 bases, with 10 bases of the junction left unmatched. Written as DNA, the CDR3 is TGTGCCAGCAGGGGGGGACAGGGTACGGAGGGCTACACCTTC. Its translation is CASRGGQGTEGYTF.

This clonotype was seen many times. A read error may explain this, as a much larger clone is one base away. The rearrangement links TRBV6-6 to TRBJ1-5; D is unclear. V was clipped by 7 bases and J by 2 bases, with 12 bases between them. Germline V gene data show CDR1 as MNHNY and CDR2 as SVGAGI (reference sequence). The CDR3 spans 14 residues. For the CDR3, the DNA is TGTGCCAGCAAACGGGTTCGGGGCAATCAGCCCCAGCATTTT. This encodes CASKRVRGNQPQHF.

As to this clonotype: An end of the junction differs from the germline gene, which may be a read error. CDR3 nucleotides: TGTGCCAGCAGTAAAGGGCCTCGCACAGGTACGCAGTATTTT. It translates to CASSKGPRTGTQYF. The V and J genes are TRBV6-2 or TRBV6-3 and TRBJ2-3, with D perhaps matching TRBD1 (5 bases). This CDR3 has 14 residues. Germline V lookup: CDR1 MNHEY, CDR2 SVGEGT.

This clonotype was observed many times. This chain links TRBV7-2 with TRBJ1-1; TRBD1 is a possible D gene (5 bases). CDR3 length equals 13 residues. Trimming stripped 5 bases from V and 1 base from J, with 8 bases between. The germline CDR1 and CDR2 sequences are SGHTA and FQGNSA. The CDR3 DNA follows: TGTGCCAGCAGCCGAGACAGGAACACTGAAGCTTTCTTT. Its translation is CASSRDRNTEAFF. The full variable domain, its missing parts supplied by reference TRBV7-2 and TRBJ1-1, is GAGVSQSPSNKVTEKGKDVELRCDPISGHTALYWYRQSLGQGLEFLIYFQGNSAPDKSGLPSDRFSAERTGGSVSTLTIQRTQQEDSAVYLCASSRDRNTEAFFGQGTRLTVV.

This clonotype was counted a single time. This rearrangement joins TRBV15 to TRBJ1-4, with D possibly being TRBD1 (6 bases). Germline V gene sequence: CDR1 LNHNV, CDR2 YYDKDF (reference sequence). Trimming left V 5 bases short and J 7 bases short, with 20 bases between. The CDR3 length is 16 residues. The CDR3 reads CATSLSGDGRGEKLFF. The CDR3 DNA is TGTGCCACCAGCCTCTCAGGGGACGGAAGGGGTGAAAAACTGTTTTTT.

This clonotype showed up many times. J is TRBJ1-2 and V is TRBV2, with D perhaps matching TRBD1 (6 bases). In germline, CDR1 is SNHLY, CDR2 FYNNEI. Trimming removed 3 bases from V and 1 base from J, with 6 bases in between. CDR3 length: 13 residues. CDR3 amino acids: CASSDRGNYGYTF. CDR3 DNA sequence: TGTGCCAGCAGTGACAGGGGTAACTATGGCTACACCTTC.

The CDR3 DNA reads as TGTGCCAGCGACCTCGGCAGGAAGGGTTCACCCCTCCACTTT. Its translation is CASDLGRKGSPLHF. The V gene is TRBV3-2, the J gene TRBJ1-6. TRBV3-2 is recorded as a pseudogene. The CDR3 runs to 14 residues.

This chain joins TRBV2 and TRBJ1-6, with D tentatively TRBD1 (6 bases). The CDR3 has 14 amino acids. V was clipped by 6 bases and J by 6 bases, with 12 bases between them. Germline V gives CDR1 SNHLY, CDR2 FYNNEI. CDR3 bases: TGTGCCAGCAGAAAACAGGGAACTAATTCACCCCTCCACTTT. The encoded protein is CASRKQGTNSPLHF. Supplemented by reference TRBV2 and TRBJ1-6, the full variable domain reads EPEVTQTPSHQVTQMGQEVILRCVPISNHLYFYWYRQILGQKVEFLVSFYNNEISEKSEIFDDQFSVERPDGSNFTLKIRSTKLEDSAMYFCASRKQGTNSPLHFGNGTRLTVT.

By share, this clonotype ranks as medium-sized (0.01 to 0.1%). The chain links TRBV20-1 to TRBJ2-7; D is tentatively TRBD1 or TRBD2 (5 bases each). V was pared by 4 bases and J by 1 base, with 8 bases between. Germline CDR1 and CDR2: DFQATT and SNEGSKA (reference sequence). The CDR3 length is 12 residues. CDR3 region: CSAKEGSYEQYF. In DNA, the CDR3 is TGCAGTGCTAAAGAGGGGTCCTACGAGCAGTACTTC.